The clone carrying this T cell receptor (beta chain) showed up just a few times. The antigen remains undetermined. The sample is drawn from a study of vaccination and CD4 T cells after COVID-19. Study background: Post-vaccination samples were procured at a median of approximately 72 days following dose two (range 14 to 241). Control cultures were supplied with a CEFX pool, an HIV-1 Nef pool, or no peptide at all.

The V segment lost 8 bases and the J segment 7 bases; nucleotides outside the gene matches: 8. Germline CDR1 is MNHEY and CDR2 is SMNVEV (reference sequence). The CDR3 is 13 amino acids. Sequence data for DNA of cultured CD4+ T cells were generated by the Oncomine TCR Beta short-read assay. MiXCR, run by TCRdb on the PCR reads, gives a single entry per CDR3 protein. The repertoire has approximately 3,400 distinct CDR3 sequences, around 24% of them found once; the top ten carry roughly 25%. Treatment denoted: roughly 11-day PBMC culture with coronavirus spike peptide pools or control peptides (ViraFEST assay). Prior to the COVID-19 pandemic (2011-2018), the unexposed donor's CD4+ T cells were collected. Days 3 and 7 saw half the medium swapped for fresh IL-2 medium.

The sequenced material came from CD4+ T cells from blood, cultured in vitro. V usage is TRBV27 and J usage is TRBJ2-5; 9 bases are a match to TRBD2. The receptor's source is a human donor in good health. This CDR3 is CASGIAGVVTQYF. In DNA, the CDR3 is TGTGCCAGCGGAATAGCGGGGGTTGTGACCCAGTACTTC.